This T cell receptor beta chain appears in the sequencing data of a study of cytomegalovirus exposure and HLA in healthy donors. Study context: From donors who were HLA-typed, an early data release held around 85 million unique TCRs. Study-level points and caveats: Within a later analysis, the majority of CMV-associated TCR beta chains appeared HLA-restricted. The authors enumerated around 150 TCR beta chains as linked to cytomegalovirus.

Per the germline V gene, CDR1 is LNHNV and CDR2 is YYDKDF (reference sequence). The V and J ends lost 3 bases and 7 bases respectively, with 16 bases between them. This CDR3 is 15 amino acids long. There are a few counts of this clone. The antigen is unknown. The PCR contained 60 Vbeta and 13 Jbeta primers. Per the study methods: Tens of millions of unique TCR beta chains, roughly 11 million of them shared, were counted by a later analysis. Measured with immunoSEQ multiplex PCR; TCRdb has only the in-frame clones, and not every one. That table furnishes V, J and clone size, whereas the DNA furnished D and trimming. This sample has some 66,000 clones, with less than 80% found just once.

This sequence joins TRBV15 and TRBJ1-5; D perhaps matches TRBD1 (6 bases). This clonotype was sampled from a man in his 60s in good health and CMV-seropositive. The specimen was PBMCs. CDR3 in DNA: TGTGCCACCAGCAGGAGAACAGGGAAAGGACAGCCCCAGCATTTT. This translates into CATSRRTGKGQPQHF.